This TCR beta chain was obtained from a study of blood T cell repertoires in COVID-19. This clone was detected once. The data were produced by immunoSEQ multiplex PCR, yet TCRdb's version contains in-frame clones alone and is incomplete. Of about 110,000 clones listed, around 78% are singletons. Germline assignment: CDR1 MDHEN and CDR2 SYDVKM. With 2 bases removed from V and 1 base from J, the gap between germline ends came to 8 bases. The length of the CDR3 is 14 residues. The sample consisted of peripheral blood. This chain uses TRBV28 with TRBJ1-1, with D unresolved. This sequence originates from a man at least 80 years old with COVID-19, enrolled during active disease. The CDR3 is CASSLRSRNTEAFF. CDR3 bases: TGTGCCAGCAGTTTAAGAAGTAGGAACACTGAAGCTTTCTTT.